The clone carrying this T cell receptor (beta chain) was seen more than once but under ten times. The data were obtained in a study of T-cell reconstitution after alpha-beta-depleted transplantation in children. Preparation of the TCRbeta library involved a method that used unique molecular identifiers. TCRdb re-derived calls from the PCR reads in MiXCR, one entry per CDR3 protein. The sample lists around 250,000 distinct CDR3 sequences, about a tenth occurring once. CDR1 and CDR2 (germline): SGHRS, YFSETQ. The CDR3 is 15 residues long. V was trimmed by 0 bases and J by 8 bases, leaving 14 bases between them.

The receptor was derived from a human donor who donated a stem cell graft to a child with SCID. The chain uses TRBV5-1 and TRBJ2-2, with D hard to call. The sample in question was PBMCs from the stem cell graft donor, obtained from the stem cell graft. As DNA, the CDR3 is TGCGCCAGCAGCTTGGGGCGCGCCAGTAAAGGGGAGCTGTTTTTT. Translating gives CASSLGRASKGELFF. Filled out from reference TRBV5-1 and TRBJ2-2, the complete variable domain reads KAGVTQTPRYLIKTRGQQVTLSCSPISGHRSVSWYQQTPGQGLQFLFEYFSETQRNKGNFPGRFSGRQFSNSRSEMNVSTLELGDSALYLCASSLGRASKGELFFGEGSRLTVL.